Sequencing of this T cell receptor (beta chain) was carried out in a study of T-cell memory formation after mild COVID-19. About the study: Clustering of TCRs was largely donor specific.

This clonotype was found many times. This CDR3 is 12 amino acids long. Trimming stripped 1 base from V and 6 bases from J, with 5 bases between. CDR1 is SGHRS and CDR2 is YFSETQ in the germline V gene. TCRdb reprocessed the 5' RACE reads with MiXCR, giving one entry per CDR3 protein. The table has approximately 300,000 distinct CDR3 sequences, more than 15% seen once. This rearrangement joins TRBV5-1 to TRBJ2-1; no reliable D call. The specimen was PBMCs or a T cell subset sorted from them (not recorded which). The clonotype originates from a man aged 18 to 30 who had mild COVID-19 (a few samples of this study predate the infection). Cell type and time point are not known. CDR3 protein: CASSLPGNEQFF. The DNA for the CDR3 is TGCGCCAGCAGCTTGCCCGGCAATGAGCAGTTCTTC. The variable domain in full, with the rest retrieved from reference TRBV5-1 and TRBJ2-1, is KAGVTQTPRYLIKTRGQQVTLSCSPISGHRSVSWYQQTPGQGLQFLFEYFSETQRNKGNFPGRFSGRQFSNSRSEMNVSTLELGDSALYLCASSLPGNEQFFGPGTRLTVL.